This TCR beta chain stems from a study of T-cell reconstitution after alpha-beta-depleted transplantation in children. The study, taken as a whole, reports: The origin of high day-60 TCRbeta diversity in some patients lay in surviving recipient T cells and thymic progenitors. Two months or so post-transplant, alpha-beta T cells reportedly derived from several hundred expanded graft clones. The main origin of T-cell counts and diversity one year after transplant was newly produced T cells.

This clonotype has a count of ten or more. Its matching antigen is unknown. A library of TCRbeta sequences, prepared with unique molecular identifiers, was generated. TCRdb redid the calling of the PCR reads with MiXCR, one entry per CDR3 protein. The sample consists of around 240,000 distinct CDR3 sequences, 6.5% to 9% of them appearing once. The CDR3 sequence is 13 residues long. Germline V gives CDR1 MNHEY, CDR2 SVGAGI. V lost 6 bases and J lost 8; bases outside the gene matches: 9. V is TRBV6-5 and J is TRBJ1-2; 7 nucleotides line up with TRBD1. The source material was PBMCs, mostly from graft donor cells, sampled 180 days after TCRalphabeta/CD19-depleted stem cell transplant. This TCR was recovered from a male patient between 10 and 17 years old who had a stem cell transplant for acute lymphoblastic leukemia, so the T cells may come from the graft donor. The CDR3 spells CASSLGQAGGYTF. The DNA for the CDR3 is TGTGCCAGCAGCCTCGGACAGGCAGGCGGCTACACCTTC.